This section outlines one TCR beta chain sequence together with its context. The sample belongs to a study of blood T cell repertoires in COVID-19. Across the study: There were acute and convalescent COVID-19 samples, and they came from the United States, Italy and Spain. From T cells, B-cell-depleted T cells, or PBMCs came the material, which was cDNA or gDNA.

In the original analysis: Reference gene primer amplification in the assay estimated nucleated cell counts. Profiled with immunoSEQ multiplex PCR; TCRdb holds only in-frame clones, not every one. From that table come the V and J calls and clone size; the DNA was used to work out D and trimming. Here the sample spans under 250,000 clones, around 86% being singletons. Trimming at V came to 7 bases and at J to 6 bases, leaving 7 bases not matched to a gene. This CDR3 comprises 14 residues. CDR1 and CDR2 from the germline V gene are SNHLY and FYNNEI. Sequencing used peripheral blood. This rearrangement joins TRBV2 to TRBJ2-3, with 10 bases identical to TRBD2. The receptor comes from an older woman with COVID-19, enrolled during active disease. The CDR3 loop reads CASNKAGGPDTQYF. CDR3 nucleotide sequence: TGTGCCAGCAATAAAGCGGGAGGGCCGGATACGCAGTATTTT.